Shown below are 20 T cell receptor beta chains from a single sample sequenced in a study of identical twins. TCRdb used MiXCR to reprocess the 5' RACE reads, holding one entry per CDR3 protein. The repertoire includes about 790,000 distinct CDR3 sequences, roughly 18% of them detected once, and 13% sits in the top ten. The same data also contributed to another study, on T cells expressing NK-cell markers.

The sequenced sample was PBMCs. These receptors were taken from a woman between 18 and 29 years old in good health.

Ten or more counts support this clonotype. This sequence joins TRBV6-6 and TRBJ1-1; perhaps TRBD1 as D (5 bases). CDR3 length: 11 residues. V gave up 4 bases and J gave up 6 bases, with 6 bases separating them. Per the germline V gene, CDR1 is MNHNY and CDR2 is SVGAGI (reference sequence). The CDR3 loop reads CASSSTAEAFF. Here the CDR3 DNA reads TGTGCCAGCAGTTCGACAGCTGAAGCTTTCTTT.

V usage is TRBV6-1 and J usage is TRBJ1-6, with 7 nucleotides matching TRBD1. This CDR3 comprises 14 residues. Trimming at V came to 6 bases and at J to 4 bases, leaving 3 bases not matched to a gene. The germline V gene has CDR1 MNHNS and CDR2 SASEGT. This CDR3 reads CASRGTAYNSPLHF. CDR3 bases: TGTGCCAGCAGAGGGACAGCGTATAATTCACCCCTCCACTTT.

A few counts support this clonotype. The chain combines TRBV4-3 with TRBJ2-7, with D unclear. Trimming stripped 0 bases from V and 6 bases from J, with 18 bases between. Germline lookup yields CDR1 LGHNA and CDR2 YSLEER. The CDR3 runs 16 residues. The CDR3 loop is CASSQDYATHWGEQYF. The CDR3 DNA reads as TGCGCCAGCAGCCAAGATTATGCCACCCATTGGGGCGAGCAGTACTTC.

The table lists this clonotype with a few counts. The chain is built from TRBV20-1 and TRBJ1-1; maybe TRBD1 (6 bases). The length of the CDR3 is 13 residues. Germline lookup yields CDR1 DFQATT and CDR2 SNEGSKA (reference sequence). Deletions cut 3 bases from V and 6 bases from J, with 14 bases between. The CDR3 DNA sequence: TGCAGTGCTAGGGCTGGGACAAACTCTGAAGCTTTCTTT. This sequence encodes CSARAGTNSEAFF.

This clonotype was counted at least ten times. J is TRBJ2-7 and V is TRBV12-3 or TRBV12-4, with D possibly matching TRBD1 (5 bases). This CDR3 spans 12 amino acids. Trimming pared 6 bases from V and 3 bases from J, leaving 9 bases between. CDR3 nucleotides: TGTGCCAGCAGATACAGGAGCTACGAGCAGTACTTC. Translating it yields CASRYRSYEQYF.

V and J are TRBV3-1 and TRBJ2-7; D might be TRBD2 (6 bases). This CDR3 spans 15 amino acids. V dropped 0 bases and J dropped 3 bases, with 12 bases sitting between them. The germline V gene encodes CDR1 LGHDT and CDR2 YNNKEL (reference sequence). The CDR3 DNA reads as TGTGCCAGCAGCCAAGATCCCAGGGAGGACTACGAGCAGTACTTC. Amino acid sequence: CASSQDPREDYEQYF.

This clonotype appeared a few times. The chain uses TRBV7-9 and TRBJ2-7; a possible D gene is TRBD1 (5 bases). Per germline, CDR1 SEHNR and CDR2 FQNEAQ (reference sequence). V lost 1 base and J 3 bases, leaving 10 bases between the germline ends. The CDR3 is 14 residues long. CDR3 sequence reads: CASSLVGRDYEQYF. The CDR3 DNA reads as TGTGCCAGCAGCTTAGTCGGCAGGGACTACGAGCAGTACTTC. Filled out from reference TRBV7-9 and TRBJ2-7, the complete variable domain reads DTGVSQNPRHKITKRGQNVTFRCDPISEHNRLYWYRQTLGQGPEFLTYFQNEAQLEKSRLLSDRFSAERPKGSFSTLEIQRTEQGDSAMYLCASSLVGRDYEQYFGPGTRLTVT.

This clonotype has more than one count but fewer than ten. Lacking the conserved final phenylalanine or tryptophan, this CDR3 likely reflects a read error. The rearrangement joins TRBV11-2 to TRBJ1-1; no clear D. Germline values: CDR1 SGHAT, CDR2 FQNNGV. V lost 4 bases and J 1 base, leaving 10 bases between the germline ends. CDR3 size: 14 residues. CDR3 protein: CASSSRPGNTEAFL. The DNA for the CDR3 is TGTGCCAGCAGCTCCCGTCCCGGGAACACTGAAGCTTTCCTT.

This clonotype showed up many times. The genes are TRBV4-3 and TRBJ2-5, with 7 bases aligning to TRBD2. The CDR3 has 13 residues. Unmatched junction bases numbered 2, after V lost 3 bases and J lost 4 bases. Germline V gene data show CDR1 as LGHNA and CDR2 as YSLEER. The CDR3 nucleotides read TGCGCCAGCAGCCACGGCGGGAGAGAGACCCAGTACTTC. Translated, it gives CASSHGGRETQYF.

This clonotype was observed a few times. The genes are TRBV20-1 and TRBJ2-7; either TRBD1 or TRBD2 may supply D (5 bases each). With 5 bases removed from V and 3 bases from J, the gap between germline ends came to 14 bases. CDR3 length: 13 amino acids. Looked up from germline, CDR1 is DFQATT and CDR2 is SNEGSKA (reference sequence). Written as DNA, the CDR3 is TGCAGTGCTGAGTCGGGACGGCACTACGAGCAGTACTTC. Its protein is CSAESGRHYEQYF.

This chain links TRBV12-3 or TRBV12-4 with TRBJ2-3; TRBD2 matches 8 bases. The CDR3 length is 13 residues. V lost 3 bases, J lost 6 bases, and 2 bases stayed unmatched. CDR3 loop: CASSFTGGDTQYF. As DNA, the CDR3 is TGTGCCAGCAGTTTTACGGGGGGGGATACGCAGTATTTT.

The genes are TRBV2 and TRBJ1-1; weak D call: TRBD1 (6 bases). This CDR3 has 13 amino acids. Germline V gene data show CDR1 as SNHLY and CDR2 as FYNNEI. V lost 7 bases and J 11 bases, leaving 20 bases between the germline ends. Written as DNA, the CDR3 is TGTGCCAGCACCCGGGACATGGTAGAAATGGCTTTCTTT. It specifies CASTRDMVEMAFF.

V and J are TRBV20-1 and TRBJ2-5, with D unclear. This CDR3 region has 12 residues. Germline assignment: CDR1 DFQATT and CDR2 SNEGSKA (reference sequence). Trimming shortened V by 2 bases and J by 5 bases, and 9 bases separated the two germline ends. CDR3 DNA sequence: TGCAGTGCTAGAAGCTTACGGGAGACCCAGTACTTC. It translates to CSARSLRETQYF.

This clonotype turned up a few times. The chain carries TRBV20-1 and TRBJ2-3; 7 bases are shared with TRBD2. The V segment lost 0 bases and the J segment 1 base; nucleotides outside the gene matches: 7. CDR3 size: 16 residues. The germline gives CDR1 DFQATT, CDR2 SNEGSKA (reference sequence). The CDR3 is CSARDYRGRGTDTQYF. The CDR3 region has the DNA TGCAGTGCTAGAGATTATCGCGGGAGAGGCACAGATACGCAGTATTTT.

The chain combines TRBV20-1 with TRBJ1-2; tentatively, D is TRBD1 (6 bases). V was shortened by 4 bases and J by 7 bases, with 10 bases between the two germline ends. The V gene's germline CDR1 is DFQATT and CDR2 SNEGSKA (reference sequence). The length of the CDR3 is 11 residues. This CDR3 is CSATKGVGYTF. For the CDR3, the DNA is TGCAGTGCTACAAAGGGGGTTGGCTACACCTTC.

The J gene is TRBJ2-1, the V gene TRBV6-1; 14 positions match TRBD2. Germline loops: CDR1 MNHNS, CDR2 SASEGT. V was clipped by 6 bases and J by 6 bases; unmatched bases: 7. This CDR3 is 16 amino acids long. The CDR3 DNA is TGTGCCAGCAGGCGACTAGCGGGAGGGCGAGGCAATGAGCAGTTCTTC. As protein: CASRRLAGGRGNEQFF.

This clonotype has only a few counts. The chain has TRBV5-1 and TRBJ1-6, with a weak D call TRBD1 (6 bases). The length of the CDR3 is 17 residues. Trimming cost V 0 bases and J 0 bases, with 10 bases left between them. CDR1 and CDR2 (germline): SGHRS, YFSETQ. CDR3 in DNA: TGCGCCAGCAGCTTGGTGGGGGCTGGCTCCTATAATTCACCCCTCCACTTT. Its protein is CASSLVGAGSYNSPLHF.

The rearrangement links TRBV20-1 to TRBJ2-3, with a possible D match to TRBD2 (5 bases). From germline, CDR1 is DFQATT and CDR2 SNEGSKA (reference sequence). CDR3 size: 14 residues. V lost 6 bases and J lost 0, with 13 bases in between. The CDR3 nucleotides are TGCAGTGCCCGTGGGAGAGAGAGCACAGATACGCAGTATTTT. Protein sequence: CSARGRESTDTQYF.

The chain has TRBV27 and TRBJ2-1, with D perhaps TRBD2 (6 bases). The V gene's germline CDR1 is MNHEY and CDR2 SMNVEV (reference sequence). The CDR3 extends over 14 amino acids. V lost 6 bases, J lost 6 bases, and 15 bases lay in between. The CDR3 here is CASRDSGGSNEQFF. CDR3 nucleotides: TGTGCCAGCAGGGACTCCGGGGGATCCAATGAGCAGTTCTTC.

V usage is TRBV9 and J usage is TRBJ2-2; TRBD1 matches 11 bases. CDR3 length: 16 amino acids. Per the germline V gene, CDR1 is SGDLS and CDR2 is YYNGEE. J gave up 7 bases and V 3 bases, and 8 bases lay outside the gene matches. CDR3 protein: CASSAGTGGIGGELFF. CDR3 bases: TGTGCCAGCAGCGCGGGGACAGGGGGTATCGGCGGGGAGCTGTTTTTT. Full variable domain (outside the CDR3, taken from reference TRBV9 and TRBJ2-2): DSGVTQTPKHLITATGQRVTLRCSPRSGDLSVYWYQQSLDQGLQFLIQYYNGEERAKGNILERFSAQQFPDLHSELNLSSLELGDSALYFCASSAGTGGIGGELFFGEGSRLTVL.